This T cell receptor beta chain was captured in a study of blood T cell repertoires in COVID-19. The wider study: Samples of COVID-19 (acute and convalescent) were obtained from the United States, Italy and Spain. Sample material is recorded as cDNA or gDNA derived from T cells, B-cell-depleted T cells, or PBMCs.

Trimming cost V 4 bases and J 13 bases; bases outside gene matches: 10. Germline CDR1 reads SGHNT; CDR2 reads YENEEA. The CDR3 has 13 residues. Authors' methods: Reference gene primer amplification gave nucleated cell count estimates. Repertoires were generated with immunoSEQ multiplex PCR, while TCRdb's copy carries only in-frame clones and drops some. That table supplies the V and J calls and clone size; D and trimming were determined from the DNA. The sample contains 250,000 or so clones, roughly 88% of which appear only once. This receptor was obtained from a man at least 80 years old with acute or convalescent COVID-19. The chain joins TRBV11-3 to TRBJ1-2; 9 bases line up with TRBD1. The source material was peripheral blood. CDR3 loop: CASSSGQGRPTTF. CDR3 coding DNA: TGTGCCAGCAGCTCGGGACAGGGTCGTCCCACCACCTTC.